This TCR beta chain was captured in a study of regulatory T cells in long-lasting Graves disease. The study, taken as a whole, reports: Accuracy might have suffered from few samples. Blood alone, not thyroid tissue, was studied.

Looked up from germline, CDR1 is LNHDA and CDR2 is SQIVND (reference sequence). The CDR3 sequence is 14 residues long. V lost 2 bases, J lost 3 bases, and 5 bases lay in between. Specified time point: newly diagnosed GD, antithyroid drugs for less than 3 months. After RNA was extracted from PBMCs, the TCR library was made from it. Library construction for TCR beta used iRepertoire HTBI primers and Arm-PCR of CDR3 regions. From the multiplex PCR reads, TCRdb called clonotypes with MiXCR, one entry per CDR3 protein. The profile shows about 540,000 distinct CDR3 sequences, roughly 13% of them singletons. With regard to this clonotype: Its matching antigen is unknown.

These same records also appear under a second study, on T cells in Graves' hyperthyroidism and ophthalmopathy.

This sequence was found in a man aged 25-45 years with Graves disease. V gene TRBV19 combines with J gene TRBJ2-6, with unresolved D. Specimen: peripheral blood mononuclear cells (PBMCs), collected at new diagnosis, from a patient treated with antithyroid drugs. CDR3 in amino acids: CASSIIIGANVLTF. CDR3 DNA: TGTGCCAGTAGTATAATTATTGGGGCCAACGTCCTGACTTTC.